Below are 5 T cell receptor beta chains sequenced from a single sample in a study of shared clonotypes between healthy human individuals. Using immunoSEQ multiplex PCR, the repertoire was profiled, and TCRdb retains in-frame clones only, with some absent. This table holds approximately 2,300,000 clones, roughly 92% found once. What was sequenced was naive CD4+ T cells from PBMCs. The subset: CD45RA+ positively selected. These receptors originate from a man aged 18-30 years in good health. Some clones in this sample may be carry-over from other donors' samples.

V usage is TRBV27 and J usage is TRBJ1-1; weak D call: TRBD1 (5 bases). The CDR3 consists of 16 residues. Looked up from germline, CDR1 is MNHEY and CDR2 is SMNVEV (reference sequence). Trimming removed 3 bases from V and 1 base from J, with 15 bases in between. The CDR3 reads CASSFDRGERNTEAFF. CDR3 DNA: TGTGCCAGCAGTTTTGACAGAGGGGAAAGGAACACTGAAGCTTTCTTT.

This clone was found once. At the DNA level, this CDR3 is encoded by other sequences in the same sample as well. The chain's CDR3 is CASRASGYNEQFF. For the CDR3, the DNA is TGTGCCAGCCGTGCTAGCGGGTACAATGAGCAGTTCTTC. This chain links TRBV27 with TRBJ2-1, with 8 bases identical to TRBD2. From germline, CDR1 is MNHEY and CDR2 SMNVEV (reference sequence). CDR3 size: 13 residues. The ends lost 8 bases at V and 4 bases at J; junction bases unmatched: 4.

This sequence joins TRBV2 and TRBJ1-1, with D uncertain. The CDR3 runs to 13 residues. The V end was cut by 2 bases, the J end by 7 bases, with 11 bases between. CDR1 and CDR2 (germline): SNHLY, FYNNEI. CDR3 nucleotides: TGTGCCAGCAGTGAAACCCGGACGGGTGAAGCTTTCTTT. Protein product: CASSETRTGEAFF.

The chain joins TRBV27 to TRBJ2-1, with D possibly being TRBD2 (6 bases). Trimming cost V 9 bases and J 0 bases, with 9 bases left between them. CDR3 size: 13 residues. Germline CDR1 MNHEY, CDR2 SMNVEV (reference sequence). The CDR3 DNA reads TGTGCCAGTAGCGGATTCTCCTACAATGAGCAGTTCTTC. Translation: CASSGFSYNEQFF.

The chain carries TRBV27 and TRBJ1-2; maybe TRBD1 (6 bases). Between the trimmed V and J ends, which lost 5 bases and 6 bases, there was a span of 10 bases. The V gene's germline CDR1 is MNHEY and CDR2 SMNVEV (reference sequence). The CDR3 is made up of 12 amino acids. The CDR3 DNA follows: TGTGCCAGCAGTGAACCAGGGGATGGCTACACCTTC. Its translation is CASSEPGDGYTF.